A selection of T cell receptor beta chains follows, all from one sample in a study of cytomegalovirus exposure and HLA in healthy donors. TCRdb's table, derived via immunoSEQ multiplex PCR, lists solely in-frame clones and lacks some. The data show 70,000 to 95,000 clones, with 78% seen just once and around 1.5% held by the top ten. Sequences were obtained from PBMCs. These receptors were obtained from a man aged 35-49 years in good health and CMV-seronegative. The CDR3 runs from the conserved cysteine through the conserved F or W.

v_call	j_call	cdr3_aa
TRBV19	TRBJ1-1	CASSTTPGQGLLAFF
TRBV18	TRBJ2-7	CASSAGLAGGGSYEQYF
TRBV5-1	TRBJ2-2	CASSSQGGSEELFF
TRBV7-8	TRBJ1-2	CASSLFPQGKSEGYTF
TRBV28	TRBJ2-7	CASSSRDEQYF
TRBV27	TRBJ2-7	CASSLVGQAAYEQYF
TRBV2	TRBJ1-5	CASSEYGSNQPQHF
TRBV28	TRBJ1-3	CASSSPRTAGNTIYF
TRBV7-9	TRBJ1-1	CASQPTGDEVEAFF
TRBV6-5	TRBJ2-1	CASSYSGRVAEQFF
TRBV2	TRBJ2-3	CASKVQGYADTQYF
TRBV6-1	TRBJ1-5	CASSSPGQGSQPQHF
TRBV4-2	TRBJ2-2	CASSQGGGSGSGELFF
TRBV7-9	TRBJ2-1	CASSPLGASGREEFF
TRBV5-1	TRBJ1-1	CASSHLPGTGNTEAFF
TRBV5-4	TRBJ1-4	CASSLRTGGREKLFF
TRBV5-1	TRBJ2-7	CASSLGMTAYSYEQYF
TRBV2	TRBJ2-2	CASSTGDGNTGELFF
TRBV5-4	TRBJ2-1	CASSLEVAVLREQFF
TRBV7-8	TRBJ1-3	CASSYDRGLGNTIYF
TRBV9	TRBJ2-3	CASSVATDTQYF
TRBV6-6	TRBJ2-1	CASRRRSSYNEQFF
TRBV19	TRBJ2-4	CASSIEAIQYF
TRBV7-2	TRBJ1-6	CASSLTLGQTSPPLHF
TRBV19	TRBJ2-1	CASSRLAGYNEQFF
TRBV27	TRBJ2-1	CATGRGRSYNEQFF